This T cell receptor (beta chain) was recovered during a study of blood T cell repertoires in COVID-19. Looking at the study overall: Samples came from the United States, Italy and Spain, spanning acute and convalescent COVID-19.

The CDR3 covers 13 residues. V was shortened by 4 bases and J by 7 bases, with 11 bases between the two germline ends. CDR1 and CDR2 from the germline V gene are MNHEY and SVGEGT. Seattle researchers signed up patients amid active infection and tracked them longitudinally. Original methodology: Amplification of reference gene primers provided the estimated nucleated cell counts. Produced via immunoSEQ multiplex PCR; TCRdb's table is partial and in-frame only. Clone size and V and J calls were adopted from that table, with D and trimming inferred from the DNA. The table shows some 150,000 clones, with around four fifths occurring only once.

This rearrangement joins TRBV6-2 or TRBV6-3 to TRBJ1-5; D perhaps matches TRBD1 (6 bases). The source is a woman in her 70s with COVID-19, enrolled during active disease. Sequenced input: peripheral blood. This chain's CDR3 is CASSWRRGQPQHF. CDR3 sequence (DNA): TGTGCCAGCAGTTGGCGCAGGGGCCAGCCCCAGCATTTT.